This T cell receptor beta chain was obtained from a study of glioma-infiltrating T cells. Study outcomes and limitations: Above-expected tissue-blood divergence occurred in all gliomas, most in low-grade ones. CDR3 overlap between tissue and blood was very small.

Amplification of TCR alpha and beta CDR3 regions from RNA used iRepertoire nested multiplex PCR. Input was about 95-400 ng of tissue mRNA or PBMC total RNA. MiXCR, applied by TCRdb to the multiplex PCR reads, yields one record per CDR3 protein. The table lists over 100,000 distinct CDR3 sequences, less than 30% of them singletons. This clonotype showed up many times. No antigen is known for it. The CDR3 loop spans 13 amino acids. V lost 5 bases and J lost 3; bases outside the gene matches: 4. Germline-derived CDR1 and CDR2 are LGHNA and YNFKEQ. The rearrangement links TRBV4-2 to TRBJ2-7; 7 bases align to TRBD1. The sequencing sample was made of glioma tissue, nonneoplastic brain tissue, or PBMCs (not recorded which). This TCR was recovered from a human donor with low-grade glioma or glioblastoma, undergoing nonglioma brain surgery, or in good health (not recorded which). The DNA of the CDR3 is TGTGCCAGCAGCTGGGACAGAGTCTACGAGCAGTACTTC. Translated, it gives CASSWDRVYEQYF.